This T cell receptor (beta chain) stems from a study of PD-1 blockade in mismatch repair-deficient tumors. Assay: immunoSEQ multiplex PCR; the TCRdb copy retains only in-frame clones and omits some. The data hold tens of thousands of clones, with 70% to 90% observed a single time. Mismatch repair deficiency was confirmed in all patients, by PCR or immunohistochemistry. The germline CDR1 and CDR2 sequences are SGHRS and YFSETQ. The V and J ends lost 1 base and 6 bases respectively, with 5 bases between them. There are 12 residues in the CDR3. The chain carries TRBV5-1 and TRBJ2-1; D remains unclear. The origin of this receptor is an adult with mismatch repair-deficient cancer. This specimen was peripheral blood, taken 44 weeks after starting pembrolizumab. CDR3 bases: TGCGCCAGCAGCTTGTCCAGCAATGAGCAGTTCTTC. This translates into CASSLSSNEQFF.